This TCR beta chain was recovered during a study of cytomegalovirus exposure and HLA in healthy donors. The PCR contained 60 Vbeta and 13 Jbeta primers. Sequencing was performed with immunoSEQ multiplex PCR; in TCRdb, only in-frame clones are kept and a portion is missing. The data show about 160,000 clones, with roughly four fifths seen just once and under 2% held by the top ten. This CDR3 has 15 amino acids. V was pared by 8 bases and J by 12 bases, with 13 bases of the junction left unmatched. Germline V CDR1 and CDR2: MNHNY, SVGAGI (reference sequence). Each donor's status was that of a healthy bone marrow donor.

The receptor was isolated from a young woman in good health and CMV-seronegative. Sequenced sample: PBMCs. This chain connects TRBV6-6 to TRBJ2-1; 13 bases align to TRBD2. CDR3 sequence (DNA): TGTGCCAGCCAAGTCGGACTAGCGGGAGTTAGGGGGCAGTTCTTC. It specifies CASQVGLAGVRGQFF.